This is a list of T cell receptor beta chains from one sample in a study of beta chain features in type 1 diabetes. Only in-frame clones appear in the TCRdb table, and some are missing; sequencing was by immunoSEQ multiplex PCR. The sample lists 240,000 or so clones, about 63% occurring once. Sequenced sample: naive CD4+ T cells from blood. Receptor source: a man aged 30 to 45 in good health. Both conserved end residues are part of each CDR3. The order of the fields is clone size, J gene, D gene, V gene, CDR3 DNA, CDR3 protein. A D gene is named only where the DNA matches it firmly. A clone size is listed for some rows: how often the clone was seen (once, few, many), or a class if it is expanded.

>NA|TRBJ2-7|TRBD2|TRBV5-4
TGTGCCAGCAGCCCGGTCCCCGGACTAGCGGGAGTGGTCCAGCAGTACTTC
CASSPVPGLAGVVQQYF
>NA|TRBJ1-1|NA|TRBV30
TGTGCCTGGAGGCAGGGTGCATTCACTGAAGCTTTCTTT
CAWRQGAFTEAFF
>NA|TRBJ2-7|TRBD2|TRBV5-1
TGCGCCAGCAGCGCCGATAGCGGGGGCACCTACGAGCAGTACTTC
CASSADSGGTYEQYF
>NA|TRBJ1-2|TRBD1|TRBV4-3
TGCGCCAGCAGCCAAGAGACAGGGTACTATGGCTACACCTTC
CASSQETGYYGYTF
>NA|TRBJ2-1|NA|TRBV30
TGTGCCTTACTTCAGCGGAGGAATGAGCAGTTCTTC
CALLQRRNEQFF
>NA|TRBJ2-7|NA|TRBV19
TGTGCCAGTAGTCTCGCGATACCGCCCTACGAGCAGTACTTC
CASSLAIPPYEQYF
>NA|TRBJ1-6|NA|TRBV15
TGTGCCACCAGCGGTCGGAGGGATTCACCCCTCCACTTT
CATSGRRDSPLHF
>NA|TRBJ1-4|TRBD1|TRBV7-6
TGTGCCAGCAGCCTACGGACAGGGGATGAAAAACTGTTTTTT
CASSLRTGDEKLFF
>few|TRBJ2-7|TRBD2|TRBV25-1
TGTGCCAGCCTAACTAGCGGAGGTTACGAGCAGTACTTC
CASLTSGGYEQYF
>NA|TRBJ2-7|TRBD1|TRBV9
TGTGCCAGCAGCGCATCCAGTTCCGGGACAGGGTCCTACGAGCAGTACTTC
CASSASSSGTGSYEQYF
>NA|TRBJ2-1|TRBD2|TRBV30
TGTGCCTGGAAGACTAGCGGGAAGGTCAATGAGCAGTTCTTC
CAWKTSGKVNEQFF
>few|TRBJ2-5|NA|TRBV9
TGTGCCAGCAGCGGCTCCAGCGAGACCCAGTACTTC
CASSGSSETQYF
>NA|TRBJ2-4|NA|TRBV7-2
TGTGCCAGCAGCCCCCTGTGGCCGGGGGCTAACATTCAGTACTTC
CASSPLWPGANIQYF
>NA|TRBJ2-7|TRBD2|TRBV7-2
TGTGCCAGCAGCTTAGGCCTAGCGGACTACTACGAGCAGTACTTC
CASSLGLADYYEQYF
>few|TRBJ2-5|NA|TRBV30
TGTGCCTGGAGTTTCCAGGGTAGCCGCGAGACCCAGTACTTC
CAWSFQGSRETQYF
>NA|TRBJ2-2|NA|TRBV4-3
TGCGCCAGCAGCCAAGAATGGACAGCGAACACCGGGGAGCTGTTTTTT
CASSQEWTANTGELFF
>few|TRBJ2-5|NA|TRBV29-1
TGCAGCGTTGCCAGACAGTTTCAAGAGACCCAGTACTTC
CSVARQFQETQYF
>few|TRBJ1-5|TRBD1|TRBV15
TGTGCCACCCGGCCCGGCCAGGGGGACCATGGGCCCCAGCATTTT
CATRPGQGDHGPQHF
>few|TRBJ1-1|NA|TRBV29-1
TGCAGCGTTGGAGTACTCAAAGGAAACACTGAAGCTTTCTTT
CSVGVLKGNTEAFF
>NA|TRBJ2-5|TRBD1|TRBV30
TGTGCCGGGGACAGGGACCAGCGAGAGACCCAGTACTTC
CAGDRDQRETQYF
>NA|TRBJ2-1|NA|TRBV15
TGTGCCACCGGACCTGGGGTGGGAATCTACAATGAGCAGTTCTTC
CATGPGVGIYNEQFF
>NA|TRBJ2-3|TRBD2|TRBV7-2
TGTGCCAGCAGCTCCCAGCGGGGGCGCACAGATACGCAGTATTTT
CASSSQRGRTDTQYF
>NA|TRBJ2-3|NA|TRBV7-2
TGTGCCAGCAGCCCTCGCGCTGGCACAGATACGCAGTATTTT
CASSPRAGTDTQYF
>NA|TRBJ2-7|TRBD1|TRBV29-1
TGCAGCGCGTGGACAGGGGGCAATTACGAGCAGTACTTC
CSAWTGGNYEQYF
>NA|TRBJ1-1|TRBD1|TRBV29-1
TGCAGCGTTTGGGACAGGGACCGGGGGACTGAAGCTTTCTTT
CSVWDRDRGTEAFF
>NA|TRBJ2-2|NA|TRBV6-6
TGTGCCAGCAGCCCCGACAGAACTACCGGGGAGCTGTTTTTT
CASSPDRTTGELFF
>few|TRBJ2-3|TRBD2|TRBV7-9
TGTGCCAGCAGCTTAGGCTGGCTAGCGGGAGCCGATACGCAGTATTTT
CASSLGWLAGADTQYF
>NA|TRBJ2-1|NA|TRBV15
TGTGCCACCAGCAGCTACAATGAGCAGTTCTTC
CATSSYNEQFF
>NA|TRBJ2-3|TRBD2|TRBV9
TGTGCCAGCAGCGTAGGCGGGAGGGCCGCATGGGATACGCAGTATTTT
CASSVGGRAAWDTQYF
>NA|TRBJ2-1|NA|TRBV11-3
TGTGCCAGCAGCCTCGACGACAGAGAGCAGTTCTTC
CASSLDDREQFF
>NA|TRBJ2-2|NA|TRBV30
TGTGCCTGGCGGAACTACTATCTTTCCGGGGAGCTGTTTTTT
CAWRNYYLSGELFF
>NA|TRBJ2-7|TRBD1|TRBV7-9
TGTGCCAGCAGCCCCAGGACCGGGACAGGGGGAGCCTACGAGCAGTACTTC
CASSPRTGTGGAYEQYF
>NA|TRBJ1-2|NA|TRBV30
TGTGCCTGGAGTGGGACTGCCTATGGCTACACCTTC
CAWSGTAYGYTF
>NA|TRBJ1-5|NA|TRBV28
TGTGCCAGCAGCTTTAGCAATCAGCCCCAGCATTTT
CASSFSNQPQHF
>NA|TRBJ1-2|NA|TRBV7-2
TGTGCCAGCAGCTTAGAGGGTCAGACCTATGGCTACACCTTC
CASSLEGQTYGYTF
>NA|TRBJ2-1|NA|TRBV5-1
TGCGCCAGCAGCTTTAATGGGATCGGTGAGCAGTTCTTC
CASSFNGIGEQFF
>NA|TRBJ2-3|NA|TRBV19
TGTGCCACGAGCGTAGTGGCAGATACGCAGTATTTT
CATSVVADTQYF
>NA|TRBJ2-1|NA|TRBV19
TGTGCCAGTAGTACCCAGGTTCGAAGGGATGAGCAGTTCTTC
CASSTQVRRDEQFF
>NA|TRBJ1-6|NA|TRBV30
TGTGCCGGCAGGGGCTTTCGCTCCTATAATTCACCCCTCCACTTT
CAGRGFRSYNSPLHF
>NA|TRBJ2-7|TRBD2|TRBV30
TGTGCCTGGAGTGTAATAGCGGGAGCTCCTAGCGAGCAGTACTTC
CAWSVIAGAPSEQYF
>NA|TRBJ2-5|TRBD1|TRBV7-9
TGTGCCAGCGTCTGGGACAGGGGGCGAGAGACCCAGTACTTC
CASVWDRGRETQYF
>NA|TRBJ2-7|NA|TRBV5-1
TGCGCCAGCAGCTTCGGGAAGGAGGGAACCTACGAGCAGTACTTC
CASSFGKEGTYEQYF
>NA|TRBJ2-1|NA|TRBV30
TGTGCCTGGAGTGTAAAGGGAGTTAATTCTGAGCAGTTCTTC
CAWSVKGVNSEQFF